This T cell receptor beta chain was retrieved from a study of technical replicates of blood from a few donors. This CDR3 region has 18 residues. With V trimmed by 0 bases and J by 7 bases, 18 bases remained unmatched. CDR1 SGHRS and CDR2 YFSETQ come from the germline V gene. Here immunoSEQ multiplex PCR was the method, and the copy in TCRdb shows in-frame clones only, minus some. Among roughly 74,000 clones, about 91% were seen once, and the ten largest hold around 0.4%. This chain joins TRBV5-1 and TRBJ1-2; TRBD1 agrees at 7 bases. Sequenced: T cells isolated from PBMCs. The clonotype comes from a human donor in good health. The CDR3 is CASSLGLHLGQTFRGYTF. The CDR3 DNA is TGCGCCAGCAGCTTGGGTCTTCACCTGGGACAGACTTTCCGTGGCTACACCTTC.